This T cell receptor (beta chain) was recorded in a study of OX40 agonist ivuxolimab in advanced cancers. Study background: Ivuxolimab, an agonist antibody against OX40 (CD134), was given to patients. People who had prior anti-PD-1, anti-PD-L1 or anti-CTLA-4 therapy could take part, and around 40% had some. Study-level results: Compared with others, partial responders at 0.1-3.0 mg/kg displayed clonal expansion among the lowest. Expanded peripheral T cells had an undetermined antigen specificity.

Turning to this clone: What it binds is unknown.

Repertoires were generated with immunoSEQ multiplex PCR, while TCRdb's copy carries only in-frame clones and drops some. The sample carries about 51,000 clones, approximately 91% recorded once. This CDR3 is built from 14 residues. Per germline, CDR1 LNHDA and CDR2 SQIVND (reference sequence). Trimming took off 7 bases at V and 1 base at J, with 13 bases between the two ends. This sequence originates from an adult with an advanced solid tumor such as melanoma, head and neck, liver or kidney cancer. The chain has TRBV19 and TRBJ1-1; TRBD1 is a possible D gene (6 bases). The sequencing here drew on CD4+ or CD8+ T cells sorted from blood, taken in a trial of the OX40 agonist ivuxolimab. The CDR3 DNA follows: TGTGCCAGTATGACGGGGGCAGGGAACACTGAAGCTTTCTTT. Its translation: CASMTGAGNTEAFF.